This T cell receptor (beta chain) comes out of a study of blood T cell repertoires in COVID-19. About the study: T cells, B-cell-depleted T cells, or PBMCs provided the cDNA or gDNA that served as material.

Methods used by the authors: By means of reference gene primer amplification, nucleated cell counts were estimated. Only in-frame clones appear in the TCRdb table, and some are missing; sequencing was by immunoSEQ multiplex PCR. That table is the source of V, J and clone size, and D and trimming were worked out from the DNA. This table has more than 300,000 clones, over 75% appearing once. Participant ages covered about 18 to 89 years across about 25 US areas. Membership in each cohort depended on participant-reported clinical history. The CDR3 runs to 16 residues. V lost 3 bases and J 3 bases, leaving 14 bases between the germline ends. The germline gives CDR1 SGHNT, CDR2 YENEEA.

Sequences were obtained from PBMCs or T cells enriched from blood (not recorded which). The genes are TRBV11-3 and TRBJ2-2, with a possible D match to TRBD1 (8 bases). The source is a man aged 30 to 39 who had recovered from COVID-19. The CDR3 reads CASSLGGGQDTGELFF. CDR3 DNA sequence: TGTGCCAGCAGCTTGGGAGGGGGACAGGACACCGGGGAGCTGTTTTTT.